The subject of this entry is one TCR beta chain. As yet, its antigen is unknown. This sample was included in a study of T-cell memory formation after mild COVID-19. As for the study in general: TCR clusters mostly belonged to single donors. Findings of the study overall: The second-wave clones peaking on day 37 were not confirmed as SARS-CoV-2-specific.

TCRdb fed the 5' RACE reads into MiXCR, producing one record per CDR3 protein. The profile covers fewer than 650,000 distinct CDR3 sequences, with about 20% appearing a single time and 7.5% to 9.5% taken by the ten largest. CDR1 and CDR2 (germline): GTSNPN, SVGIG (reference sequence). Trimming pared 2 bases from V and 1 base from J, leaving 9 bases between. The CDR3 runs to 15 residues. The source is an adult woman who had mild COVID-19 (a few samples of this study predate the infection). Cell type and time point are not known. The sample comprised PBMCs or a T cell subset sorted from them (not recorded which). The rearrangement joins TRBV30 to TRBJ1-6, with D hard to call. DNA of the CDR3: TGTGCCTGGAGTTTGCGGGTATCCTATAATTCACCCCTCCACTTT. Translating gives CAWSLRVSYNSPLHF. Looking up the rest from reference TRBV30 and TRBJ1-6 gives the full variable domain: SQTIHQWPATLVQPVGSPLSLECTVEGTSNPNLYWYRQAAGRGLQLLFYSVGIGQISSEVPQNLSASRPQDRQFILSSKKLLLSDSGFYLCAWSLRVSYNSPLHFGNGTRLTVT.